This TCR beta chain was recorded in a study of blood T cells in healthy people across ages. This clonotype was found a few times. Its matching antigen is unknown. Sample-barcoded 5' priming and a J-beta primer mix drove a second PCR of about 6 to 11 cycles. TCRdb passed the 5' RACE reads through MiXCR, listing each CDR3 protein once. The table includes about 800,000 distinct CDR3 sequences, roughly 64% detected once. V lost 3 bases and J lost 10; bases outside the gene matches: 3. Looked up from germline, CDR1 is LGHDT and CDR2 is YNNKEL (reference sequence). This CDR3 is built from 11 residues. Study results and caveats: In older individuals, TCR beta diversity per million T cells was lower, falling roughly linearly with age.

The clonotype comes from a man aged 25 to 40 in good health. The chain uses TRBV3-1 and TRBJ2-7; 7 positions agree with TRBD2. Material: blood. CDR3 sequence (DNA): TGTGCCAGCAGCCATCCGGGACTACAGTACTTC. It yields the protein CASSHPGLQYF.